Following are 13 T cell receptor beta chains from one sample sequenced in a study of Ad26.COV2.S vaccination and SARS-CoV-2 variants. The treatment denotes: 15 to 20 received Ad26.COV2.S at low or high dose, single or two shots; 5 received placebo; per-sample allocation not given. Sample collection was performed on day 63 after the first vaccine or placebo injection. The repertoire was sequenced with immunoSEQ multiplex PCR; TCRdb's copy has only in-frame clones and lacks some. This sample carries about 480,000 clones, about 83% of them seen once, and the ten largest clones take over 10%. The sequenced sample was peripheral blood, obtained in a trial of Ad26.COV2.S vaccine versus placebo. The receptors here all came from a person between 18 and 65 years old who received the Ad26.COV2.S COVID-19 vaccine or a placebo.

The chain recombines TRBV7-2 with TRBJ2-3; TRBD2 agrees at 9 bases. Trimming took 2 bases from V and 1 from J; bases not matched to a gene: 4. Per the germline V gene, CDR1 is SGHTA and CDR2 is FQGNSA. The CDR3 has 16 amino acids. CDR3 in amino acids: CASSLIVAGGTDTQYF. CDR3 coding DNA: TGTGCCAGCAGCTTAATCGTAGCGGGAGGCACAGATACGCAGTATTTT.

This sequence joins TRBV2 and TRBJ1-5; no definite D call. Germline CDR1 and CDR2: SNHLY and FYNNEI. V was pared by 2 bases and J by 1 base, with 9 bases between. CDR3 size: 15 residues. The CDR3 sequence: CASSEQVGSNQPQHF. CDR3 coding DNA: TGTGCCAGCAGTGAACAGGTAGGGAGCAATCAGCCCCAGCATTTT.

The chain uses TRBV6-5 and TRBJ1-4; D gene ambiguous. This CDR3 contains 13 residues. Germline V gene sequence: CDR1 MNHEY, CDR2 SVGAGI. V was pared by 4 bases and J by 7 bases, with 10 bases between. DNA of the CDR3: TGTGCCAGCAGTTTCGCGTATCGTGAAAAACTGTTTTTT. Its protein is CASSFAYREKLFF.

The CDR3 DNA is TGCGCCAGCAGCCCGCATTCTAGCGGGGCCTACAATGAGCAGTTCTTC. Translation: CASSPHSSGAYNEQFF. The rearrangement links TRBV4-3 to TRBJ2-1; 9 bases are a match to TRBD2. CDR3 length: 16 amino acids. V was pared by 4 bases and J by 2 bases, with 6 bases of the junction left unmatched. Germline V gene lookup returns CDR1 LGHNA and CDR2 YSLEER.

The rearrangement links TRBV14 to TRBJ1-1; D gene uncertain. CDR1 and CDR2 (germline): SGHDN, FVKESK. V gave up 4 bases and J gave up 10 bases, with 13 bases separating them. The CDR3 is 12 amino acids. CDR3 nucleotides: TGTGCCAGCAGCCCTTCCGGACTCGTAGCTTTCTTT. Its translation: CASSPSGLVAFF.

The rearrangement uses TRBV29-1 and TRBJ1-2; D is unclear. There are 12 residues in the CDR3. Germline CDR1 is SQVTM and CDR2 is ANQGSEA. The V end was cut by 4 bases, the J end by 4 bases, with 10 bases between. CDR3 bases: TGCAGCGTTGTGGTACAGACCTATGGCTACACCTTC. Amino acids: CSVVVQTYGYTF.

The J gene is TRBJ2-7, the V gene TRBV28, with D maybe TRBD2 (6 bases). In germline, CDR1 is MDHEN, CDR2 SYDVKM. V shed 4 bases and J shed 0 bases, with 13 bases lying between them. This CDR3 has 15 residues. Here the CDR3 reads CASSWRSGSSYEQYF. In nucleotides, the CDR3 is TGTGCCAGCAGTTGGCGTAGCGGTAGCTCCTACGAGCAGTACTTC.

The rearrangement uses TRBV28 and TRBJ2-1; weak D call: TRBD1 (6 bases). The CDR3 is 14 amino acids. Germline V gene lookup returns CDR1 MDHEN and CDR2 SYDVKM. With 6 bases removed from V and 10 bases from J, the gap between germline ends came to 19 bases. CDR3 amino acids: CASSPGTTVSEQFF. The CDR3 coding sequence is TGTGCCAGCAGCCCTGGGACAACCGTAAGCGAGCAGTTCTTC.

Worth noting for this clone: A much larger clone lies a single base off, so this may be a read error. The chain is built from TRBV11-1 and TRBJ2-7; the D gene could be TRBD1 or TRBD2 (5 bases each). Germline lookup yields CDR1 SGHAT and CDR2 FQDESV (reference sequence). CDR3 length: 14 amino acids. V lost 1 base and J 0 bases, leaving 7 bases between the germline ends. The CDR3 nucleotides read TGTGCCAGCAGCTTAGGGGGGAACTCCTACGAGCAGTACTTC. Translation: CASSLGGNSYEQYF.

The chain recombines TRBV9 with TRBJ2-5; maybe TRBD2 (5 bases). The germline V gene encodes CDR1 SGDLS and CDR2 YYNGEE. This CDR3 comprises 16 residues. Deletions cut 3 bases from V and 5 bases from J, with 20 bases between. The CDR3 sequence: CASSASDPAGGETQYF. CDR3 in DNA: TGTGCCAGCAGCGCCTCTGACCCGGCGGGTGGGGAGACCCAGTACTTC.

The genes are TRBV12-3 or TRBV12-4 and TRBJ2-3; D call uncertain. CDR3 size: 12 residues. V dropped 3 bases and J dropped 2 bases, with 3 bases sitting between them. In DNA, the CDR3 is TGTGCCAGCAGTTTGTACACAGATACGCAGTATTTT. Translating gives CASSLYTDTQYF.

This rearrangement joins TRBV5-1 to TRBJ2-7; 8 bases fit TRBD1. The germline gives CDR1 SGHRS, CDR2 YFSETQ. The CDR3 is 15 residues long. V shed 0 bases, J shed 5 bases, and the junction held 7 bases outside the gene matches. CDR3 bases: TGCGCCAGCAGCTTGGTGGGGGACAGGTTTAACGAGCAGTACTTC. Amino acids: CASSLVGDRFNEQYF.

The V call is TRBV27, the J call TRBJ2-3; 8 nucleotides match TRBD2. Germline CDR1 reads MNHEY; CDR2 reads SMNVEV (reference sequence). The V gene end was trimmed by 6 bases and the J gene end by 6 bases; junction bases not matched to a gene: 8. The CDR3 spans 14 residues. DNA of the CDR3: TGTGCCAGCAGAAACGGACTAGCCGGGGATACGCAGTATTTT. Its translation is CASRNGLAGDTQYF.